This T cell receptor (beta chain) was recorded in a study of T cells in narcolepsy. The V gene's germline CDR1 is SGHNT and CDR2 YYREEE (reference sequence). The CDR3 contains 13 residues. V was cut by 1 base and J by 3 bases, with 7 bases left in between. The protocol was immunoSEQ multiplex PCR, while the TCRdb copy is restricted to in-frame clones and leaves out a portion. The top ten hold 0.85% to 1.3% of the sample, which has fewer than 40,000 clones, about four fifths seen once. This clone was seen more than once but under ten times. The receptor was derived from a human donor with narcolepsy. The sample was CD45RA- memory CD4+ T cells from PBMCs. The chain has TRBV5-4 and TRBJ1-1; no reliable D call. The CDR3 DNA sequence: TGTGCCAGCAGCTTGCGGGTGGACACTGAAGCTTTCTTT. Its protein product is CASSLRVDTEAFF.